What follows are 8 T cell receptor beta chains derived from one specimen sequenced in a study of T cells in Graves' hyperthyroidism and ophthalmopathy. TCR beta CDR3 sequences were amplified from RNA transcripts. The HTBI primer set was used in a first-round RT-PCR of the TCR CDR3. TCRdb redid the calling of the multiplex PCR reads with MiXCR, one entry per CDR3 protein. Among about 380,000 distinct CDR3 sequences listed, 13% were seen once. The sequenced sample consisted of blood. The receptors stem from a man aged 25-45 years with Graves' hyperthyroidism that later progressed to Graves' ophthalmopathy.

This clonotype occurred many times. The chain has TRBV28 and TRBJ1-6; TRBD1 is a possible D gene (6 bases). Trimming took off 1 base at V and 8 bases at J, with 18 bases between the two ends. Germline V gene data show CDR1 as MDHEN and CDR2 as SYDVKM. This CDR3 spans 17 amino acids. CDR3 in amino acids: CASSLSYRVGWHSPLHF. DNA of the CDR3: TGTGCCAGCAGTTTATCGTACAGGGTAGGATGGCATTCACCCCTCCACTTT.

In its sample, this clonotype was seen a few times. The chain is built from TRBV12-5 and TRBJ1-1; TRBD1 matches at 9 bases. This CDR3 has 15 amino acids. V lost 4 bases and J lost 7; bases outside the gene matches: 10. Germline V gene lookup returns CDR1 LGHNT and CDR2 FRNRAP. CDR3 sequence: CASGSLQGAHGEAFF. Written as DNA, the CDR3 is TGTGCTAGTGGTTCGTTACAGGGGGCGCATGGTGAAGCTTTCTTT.

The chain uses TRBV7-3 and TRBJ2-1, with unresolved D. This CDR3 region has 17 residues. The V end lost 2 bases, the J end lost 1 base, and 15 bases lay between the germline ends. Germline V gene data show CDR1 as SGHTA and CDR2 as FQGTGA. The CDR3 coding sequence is TGTGCCAGCAGCTTATCCCCTTTAGCTGGGTCCTACAATGAGCAGTTCTTC. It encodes CASSLSPLAGSYNEQFF.

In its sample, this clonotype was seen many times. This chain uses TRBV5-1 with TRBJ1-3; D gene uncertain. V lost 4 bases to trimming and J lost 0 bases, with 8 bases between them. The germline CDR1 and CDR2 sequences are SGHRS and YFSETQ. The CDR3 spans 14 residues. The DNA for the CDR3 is TGCGCCAGCAGCCCAGGATCCTCTGGAAACACCATATATTTT. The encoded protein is CASSPGSSGNTIYF.

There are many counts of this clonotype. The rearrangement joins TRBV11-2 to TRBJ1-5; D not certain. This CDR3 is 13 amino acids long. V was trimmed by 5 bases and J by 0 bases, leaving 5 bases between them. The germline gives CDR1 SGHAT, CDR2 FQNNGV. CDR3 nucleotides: TGTGCCAGCAGCACAGATAGCAATCAGCCCCAGCATTTT. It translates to CASSTDSNQPQHF. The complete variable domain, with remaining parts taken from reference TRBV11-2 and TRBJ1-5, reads EAGVAQSPRYKIIEKRQSVAFWCNPISGHATLYWYQQILGQGPKLLIQFQNNGVVDDSQLPKDRFSAERLKGVDSTLKIQPAKLEDSAVYLCASSTDSNQPQHFGDGTRLSIL.

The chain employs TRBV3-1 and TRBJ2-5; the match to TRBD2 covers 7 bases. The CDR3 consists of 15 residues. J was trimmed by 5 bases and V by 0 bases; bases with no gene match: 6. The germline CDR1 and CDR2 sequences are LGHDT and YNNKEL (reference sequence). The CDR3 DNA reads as TGTGCCAGCAGCCAAGATCTAGAAGCGGGGGAGACCCAGTACTTC. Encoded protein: CASSQDLEAGETQYF.

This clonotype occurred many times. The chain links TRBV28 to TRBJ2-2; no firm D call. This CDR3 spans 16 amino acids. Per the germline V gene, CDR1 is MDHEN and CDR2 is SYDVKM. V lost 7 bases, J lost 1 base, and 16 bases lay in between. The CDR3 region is CASTHLLWGNTGELFF. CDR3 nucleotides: TGTGCCAGCACCCACCTCCTGTGGGGGAACACCGGGGAGCTGTTTTTT.

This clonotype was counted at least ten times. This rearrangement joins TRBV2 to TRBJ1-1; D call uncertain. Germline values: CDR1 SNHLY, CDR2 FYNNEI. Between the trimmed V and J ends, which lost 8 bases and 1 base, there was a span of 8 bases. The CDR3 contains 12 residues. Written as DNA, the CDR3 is TGTGCCAGCGGGCGGGGGAACACTGAAGCTTTCTTT. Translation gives CASGRGNTEAFF. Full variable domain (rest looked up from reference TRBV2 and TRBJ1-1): EPEVTQTPSHQVTQMGQEVILRCVPISNHLYFYWYRQILGQKVEFLVSFYNNEISEKSEIFDDQFSVERPDGSNFTLKIRSTKLEDSAMYFCASGRGNTEAFFGQGTRLTVV.